This T cell receptor beta chain was sequenced in a study of long-term antiretroviral therapy in people with HIV. Running of the v3.0 immunoSEQ assay took place at survey level. Libraries were prepared by immunoSEQ multiplex PCR; TCRdb keeps only in-frame clonotypes and omits some of them. The sample has tens of thousands of clones, roughly four fifths seen once; the top ten hold 7.9%. There are 16 residues in the CDR3. Trimming took 6 bases from V and 7 from J; bases not matched to a gene: 16. CDR1 is LNHDA, CDR2 SQIVND, per germline (reference sequence). The source of this sequence is a man aged 18 to 30 with HIV. This specimen consisted of unsorted PBMCs, obtained 0.4 years before starting antiretroviral therapy. This chain uses TRBV19 with TRBJ2-7; 9 bases are a match to TRBD1. CDR3 nucleotides: TGTGCCAGTAGACGTACGGACAGGGGACTTGGCCAGGAGCAGTACTTC. Its protein is CASRRTDRGLGQEQYF.